These 31 T cell receptor beta chains were all obtained from the same sample, sequenced in a study of cytomegalovirus exposure and HLA in healthy donors. The PCR was carried out with 60 Vbeta primers and 13 Jbeta primers. Sequencing was performed with immunoSEQ multiplex PCR; in TCRdb, only in-frame clones are kept and a portion is missing. The repertoire holds some 120,000 clones, around 79% seen once, with less than 4.5% in the top ten. Material for sequencing was PBMCs. Source of these receptors: a woman aged 40 to 50 in good health and CMV-seronegative.

The chain carries TRBV7-9 and TRBJ1-1; possibly TRBD1 for D (6 bases). This CDR3 has 14 amino acids. Germline assignment: CDR1 SEHNR and CDR2 FQNEAQ (reference sequence). V lost 5 bases to trimming and J lost 2 bases, with 12 bases between them. CDR3 protein: CASSRTDSNTEAFF. DNA for the CDR3: TGTGCCAGCAGCCGAACGGACAGCAACACTGAAGCTTTCTTT.

The chain carries TRBV27 and TRBJ1-4; tentative D call: TRBD1 (5 bases). From germline, CDR1 is MNHEY and CDR2 SMNVEV (reference sequence). Trimming took off 6 bases at V and 0 bases at J, with 8 bases between the two ends. The CDR3 is made up of 14 amino acids. Written as DNA, the CDR3 is TGTGCCAGCAGAAGGGGTACAACTAATGAAAAACTGTTTTTT. This translates into CASRRGTTNEKLFF.

This chain uses TRBV4-2 with TRBJ1-6, with 10 bases lining up with TRBD1. Trimming cost V 3 bases and J 6 bases; bases outside gene matches: 5. This CDR3 is built from 16 residues. Germline assignment: CDR1 LGHNA and CDR2 YNFKEQ. The CDR3 nucleotides read TGTGCCAGCAGCCAGGGACAGGGGATAAGTAATTCACCCCTCCACTTT. Translating it yields CASSQGQGISNSPLHF.

The chain employs TRBV7-2 and TRBJ2-3; the D gene is possibly TRBD2 (6 bases). This CDR3 contains 15 residues. Germline values: CDR1 SGHTA, CDR2 FQGNSA. V was shortened by 6 bases and J by 5 bases, with 18 bases between the two germline ends. The CDR3 coding sequence is TGTGCCAGCAGAGATGGACTAACCATCGGAGATACGCAGTATTTT. As protein: CASRDGLTIGDTQYF.

This clone was recorded once. The chain carries TRBV25-1 and TRBJ1-1; D gene ambiguous. Trimming removed 3 bases at V and 2 bases at J, with 10 bases between. This CDR3 contains 14 residues. Germline loops: CDR1 MGHDK, CDR2 SYGVNS. The CDR3 region has the DNA TGTGCCAGCAGTGATGGAGGAGTCAACACTGAAGCTTTCTTT. Protein: CASSDGGVNTEAFF. Supplemented by reference TRBV25-1 and TRBJ1-1, the full variable domain reads EADIYQTPRYLVIGTGKKITLECSQTMGHDKMYWYQQDPGMELHLIHYSYGVNSTEKGDLSSESTVSRIRTEHFPLTLESARPSHTSQYLCASSDGGVNTEAFFGQGTRLTVV.

The chain combines TRBV6-5 with TRBJ2-1; 9 bases are shared with TRBD1. This CDR3 region has 15 residues. The germline gives CDR1 MNHEY, CDR2 SVGAGI. V was pared by 8 bases and J by 5 bases, with 10 bases of the junction left unmatched. The CDR3 is CASHSGTGFDNEQFF. The CDR3 DNA follows: TGTGCCAGCCACTCCGGGACAGGGTTCGACAATGAGCAGTTCTTC.

The chain joins TRBV5-4 to TRBJ2-5; a possible D gene is TRBD2 (7 bases). The CDR3 contains 18 residues. The V gene lost 0 bases and the J gene lost 7 bases, with 25 bases spanning the gap. Germline values: CDR1 SGHNT, CDR2 YYREEE (reference sequence). The chain's CDR3 is CASSLGGLGGRGIGTQYF. CDR3 in DNA: TGTGCCAGCAGCTTGGGGGGGTTGGGGGGGCGGGGTATCGGGACCCAGTACTTC.

This clone was seen a few times. The genes are TRBV19 and TRBJ2-3; D possibly corresponds to TRBD1 (6 bases). The V gene's germline CDR1 is LNHDA and CDR2 SQIVND (reference sequence). Trimming cost V 5 bases and J 10 bases, with 13 bases left between them. This CDR3 region has 12 residues. The CDR3 DNA sequence: TGTGCCAGTAGTGCAGGGGCCTATTCGCAGTATTTT. Protein: CASSAGAYSQYF.

The table lists this clone with a count of one. The V call is TRBV15, the J call TRBJ2-5; 7 bases line up with TRBD1. CDR3 length equals 15 residues. Per the germline V gene, CDR1 is LNHNV and CDR2 is YYDKDF (reference sequence). V lost 0 bases to trimming and J lost 2 bases; unmatched junction nucleotides: 3. The CDR3 protein is CATSRDPGQQETQYF. The CDR3 DNA sequence: TGTGCCACCAGCAGAGATCCGGGACAGCAAGAGACCCAGTACTTC.

The chain carries TRBV27 and TRBJ2-5; TRBD1 matches at 7 bases. The better agreement between TRBJ2-7 and the DNA end casts doubt on the J call. Looked up from germline, CDR1 is MNHEY and CDR2 is SMNVEV (reference sequence). The CDR3 has 14 residues. Written as DNA, the CDR3 is TGTGCCAGCACCCTCAGAGCAGGGGGCTACGAGCAGTACTTC. Translation gives CASTLRAGGYEQYF.

This chain uses TRBV18 with TRBJ1-4; 8 positions match TRBD1. Germline values: CDR1 KGHSH, CDR2 LQKENI. Trimming removed 6 bases from V and 0 bases from J; junction bases left unmatched: 6. The CDR3 sequence is 16 residues long. The chain's CDR3 is CASSRGQAATNEKLFF. CDR3 coding DNA: TGTGCCAGCTCCCGGGGACAGGCCGCAACTAATGAAAAACTGTTTTTT.

The CDR3 region is CASSDGQGAHSGNTIYF. The CDR3 DNA reads TGTGCCAGCAGTGATGGCCAGGGGGCGCATTCTGGAAACACCATATATTTT. The chain is built from TRBV25-1 and TRBJ1-3; 8 nucleotides line up with TRBD1. CDR1 and CDR2 from the germline V gene are MGHDK and SYGVNS. The CDR3 spans 17 residues. Germline trimming cut 3 bases from V and 1 base from J; bases unmatched to any gene: 8.

This clone was picked up a small number of times. The CDR3 here is CSVKGQGVSNEQFF. CDR3 coding DNA: TGCAGCGTAAAGGGACAGGGGGTCTCGAATGAGCAGTTCTTC. The chain links TRBV29-1 to TRBJ2-1, with TRBD1 matching over 11 bases. Germline trimming cut 6 bases from V and 7 bases from J; bases unmatched to any gene: 8. CDR3 length: 14 residues. Germline CDR1 reads SQVTM; CDR2 reads ANQGSEA.

This chain joins TRBV7-3 and TRBJ2-1, with D possibly being TRBD2 (7 bases). Trimming removed 4 bases at V and 5 bases at J, with 18 bases between. The germline gives CDR1 SGHTA, CDR2 FQGTGA. This CDR3 is built from 16 residues. CDR3 sequence (DNA): TGTGCCAGCAGCTCAGGCCGGGGGGCATTCCACAATGAGCAGTTCTTC. It translates to CASSSGRGAFHNEQFF.

This chain joins TRBV21-1 and TRBJ1-2; the table assigns TRBD1, which was not confirmed against the DNA. TRBV21-1 is a pseudogene. The length of the CDR3 is 15 residues. The CDR3 here is CASKHGAGGWDGNTF. CDR3 bases: TGTGCCAGCAAACACGGCGCAGGGGGCTGGGATGGCAACACCTTC.

V is TRBV5-4 and J is TRBJ2-1; 8 nucleotides align to TRBD2. V lost 2 bases and J lost 0; bases outside the gene matches: 1. The V gene's germline CDR1 is SGHNT and CDR2 YYREEE (reference sequence). This CDR3 region has 15 residues. The CDR3 coding sequence is TGTGCCAGCAGCTTTAGCGGGGACTCCTACAATGAGCAGTTCTTC. Amino acid sequence: CASSFSGDSYNEQFF.

This chain joins TRBV7-2 and TRBJ2-3, with D perhaps TRBD1 (6 bases). Trimming removed 1 base at V and 2 bases at J, with 10 bases between. The CDR3 covers 15 residues. Germline V gene sequence: CDR1 SGHTA, CDR2 FQGNSA. The CDR3 region has the DNA TGTGCCAGCAGCTTAGGGGGGCAGGTCACAGATACGCAGTATTTT. The encoded protein is CASSLGGQVTDTQYF. Full variable domain (rest looked up from reference TRBV7-2 and TRBJ2-3): GAGVSQSPSNKVTEKGKDVELRCDPISGHTALYWYRQSLGQGLEFLIYFQGNSAPDKSGLPSDRFSAERTGGSVSTLTIQRTQQEDSAVYLCASSLGGQVTDTQYFGPGTRLTVL.

This clone was found once. The chain employs TRBV7-6 and TRBJ2-7; D is uncertain. The CDR3 sequence is 12 residues long. V was cut by 5 bases and J by 6 bases, with 11 bases left in between. Germline V gene sequence: CDR1 SGHVS, CDR2 FNYEAQ. In nucleotides, the CDR3 is TGTGCCAGCAGCCCCCAGGTCGGCGAGCAGTACTTC. Translating gives CASSPQVGEQYF.

The genes are TRBV7-9 and TRBJ1-1; tentative D call: TRBD1 (5 bases). V was pared by 4 bases and J by 1 base, with 10 bases between. CDR1 SEHNR and CDR2 FQNEAQ come from the germline V gene (reference sequence). CDR3 length: 14 amino acids. In DNA, the CDR3 is TGTGCCAGCAGCTCAACTGGACAGAACACTGAAGCTTTCTTT. This sequence encodes CASSSTGQNTEAFF.

CDR3 bases: TGTGCCAGCAGCGTAGGCGGGAGGGTCACAGATACGCAGTATTTT. This gives the protein CASSVGGRVTDTQYF. The J gene is TRBJ2-3, the V gene TRBV9; TRBD2 agrees at 9 bases. V dropped 0 bases and J dropped 2; count of bases not matched to a gene: 1. Germline V gene data show CDR1 as SGDLS and CDR2 as YYNGEE. The CDR3 has 15 residues.

The chain joins TRBV5-1 to TRBJ1-1; the D gene is possibly TRBD1 (6 bases). Trimming shortened V by 3 bases and J by 11 bases, and 23 bases separated the two germline ends. This CDR3 is 15 amino acids long. Germline-derived CDR1 and CDR2 are SGHRS and YFSETQ. The CDR3 sequence: CASSYSLTGGGEAFF. The CDR3 DNA reads as TGCGCCAGCAGCTACTCCCTGACAGGTGGTGGAGAGGCTTTCTTT. The full variable domain, with the rest looked up from reference TRBV5-1 and TRBJ1-1, is KAGVTQTPRYLIKTRGQQVTLSCSPISGHRSVSWYQQTPGQGLQFLFEYFSETQRNKGNFPGRFSGRQFSNSRSEMNVSTLELGDSALYLCASSYSLTGGGEAFFGQGTRLTVV.

Notes on this clone: One end of the junction varies from germline; a read error may be responsible. This chain links TRBV28 with TRBJ2-7; TRBD2 is a possible D gene (6 bases). The CDR3 extends over 14 amino acids. Germline CDR1 is MDHEN and CDR2 is SYDVKM. The DNA of the CDR3 is TGTGCCAGCGGTTTAATATTGGACGGGAGCGAGCAGTACTTC. It encodes CASGLILDGSEQYF. The full variable domain, its missing parts supplied by reference TRBV28 and TRBJ2-7, is DVKVTQSSRYLVKRTGEKVFLECVQDMDHENMFWYRQDPGLGLRLIYFSYDVKMKEKGDIPEGYSVSREKKERFSLILESASTNQTSMYLCASGLILDGSEQYFGPGTRLTVT.

This chain joins TRBV6-5 and TRBJ1-2; 8 positions match TRBD1. This CDR3 has 14 amino acids. CDR1 MNHEY and CDR2 SVGAGI come from the germline V gene. J was trimmed by 4 bases and V by 5 bases; bases with no gene match: 6. Written as DNA, the CDR3 is TGTGCCAGCAGTACAGGGACAGGACGCTATGGCTACACCTTC. The encoded protein is CASSTGTGRYGYTF.

The chain links TRBV4-2 to TRBJ2-7; 8 bases match TRBD2. CDR1 and CDR2 (germline): LGHNA, YNFKEQ. The CDR3 consists of 15 residues. The ends lost 0 bases at V and 2 bases at J; junction bases unmatched: 3. CDR3 in amino acids: CASSQDIGGAYEQYF. The CDR3, as DNA: TGTGCCAGCAGCCAAGATATCGGGGGGGCCTACGAGCAGTACTTC.

The V gene is TRBV15, the J gene TRBJ1-4; a possible D gene is TRBD1 (5 bases). CDR3 length: 16 residues. V was shortened by 3 bases and J by 5 bases, with 16 bases between the two germline ends. Per the germline V gene, CDR1 is LNHNV and CDR2 is YYDKDF (reference sequence). The CDR3: CATSRKVTVRNEKLFF. The CDR3 DNA reads TGTGCCACCAGCAGGAAAGTGACAGTAAGGAATGAAAAACTGTTTTTT.

V is TRBV7-8 and J is TRBJ2-7; 8 positions agree with TRBD1. Germline assignment: CDR1 SGHVS and CDR2 FQNEAQ. V was pared by 1 base and J by 3 bases, with 11 bases of the junction left unmatched. This CDR3 region has 17 residues. CDR3 sequence (DNA): TGTGCCAGCAGCTTAGATGTACCGGACAGGGCGATCTACGAGCAGTACTTC. Translation: CASSLDVPDRAIYEQYF. Full variable domain (outside the CDR3, taken from reference TRBV7-8 and TRBJ2-7): GAGVSQSPRYKVAKRGQDVALRCDPISGHVSLFWYQQALGQGPEFLTYFQNEAQLDKSGLPSDRFFAERPEGSVSTLKIQRTQQEDSAVYLCASSLDVPDRAIYEQYFGPGTRLTVT.

The V call is TRBV30, the J call TRBJ1-1; D not resolved. Germline-derived CDR1 and CDR2 are GTSNPN and SVGIG (reference sequence). The CDR3 consists of 13 residues. V gave up 1 base and J gave up 0 bases, with 6 bases separating them. DNA of the CDR3: TGTGCCTGGAGTGAACAGATGAACACTGAAGCTTTCTTT. It is translated as CAWSEQMNTEAFF. The entire variable domain, with the rest obtained from reference TRBV30 and TRBJ1-1, is as follows: SQTIHQWPATLVQPVGSPLSLECTVEGTSNPNLYWYRQAAGRGLQLLFYSVGIGQISSEVPQNLSASRPQDRQFILSSKKLLLSDSGFYLCAWSEQMNTEAFFGQGTRLTVV.

This rearrangement joins TRBV7-2 to TRBJ1-6; 9 positions agree with TRBD1. This CDR3 region has 13 residues. V lost 5 bases to trimming and J lost 10 bases; unmatched junction nucleotides: 3. In germline, CDR1 is SGHTA, CDR2 FQGNSA. The CDR3 reads CASSPDRGSPLHF. The CDR3, as DNA: TGTGCCAGCAGCCCGGACAGGGGATCACCCCTCCACTTT.

This clone was found once. The genes are TRBV7-8 and TRBJ1-2, with D maybe TRBD1 (5 bases). This CDR3 contains 14 residues. Deletions cut 1 base from V and 4 bases from J, with 10 bases between. Looked up from germline, CDR1 is SGHVS and CDR2 is FQNEAQ. The CDR3 is CASSLGVDSYGYTF. Here the CDR3 DNA reads TGTGCCAGCAGCTTAGGGGTCGACAGCTATGGCTACACCTTC.

The chain has TRBV19 and TRBJ1-5; 9 bases are a match to TRBD1. Germline CDR1 reads LNHDA; CDR2 reads SQIVND (reference sequence). With 1 base clipped from V and 9 bases from J, the junction kept 10 bases outside the gene matches. The CDR3 length is 16 residues. This chain's CDR3 is CASSIGTGVYIRPQHF. As DNA, the CDR3 is TGTGCCAGTAGTATAGGGACAGGGGTATACATACGGCCCCAGCATTTT.

This clone has just one count. The chain carries TRBV5-6 and TRBJ2-3; the match to TRBD1 covers 8 bases. Germline assignment: CDR1 SGHDT and CDR2 YYEEEE. The trim removed 4 bases at V and 5 bases at J, leaving 3 bases unmatched. The CDR3 loop spans 13 amino acids. CDR3 sequence: CASSRGQGDTQYF. CDR3 DNA sequence: TGTGCCAGCAGCCGAGGACAGGGAGATACGCAGTATTTT.